The 9 T cell receptor beta chains given below trace back to one sample, sequenced in a study of blood T cell repertoires in COVID-19. The data were produced by immunoSEQ multiplex PCR, yet TCRdb's version contains in-frame clones alone and is incomplete. The profile shows roughly 250,000 clones, 80% to 90% of them singletons. Sequenced material: PBMCs or T cells enriched from blood (not recorded which). These receptors all come from a young woman who had recovered from COVID-19.

The chain has TRBV3-1 (or the pseudogene TRBV3-2) and TRBJ2-3, with TRBD2 identical over 8 bases. Unmatched junction bases numbered 6, after V lost 4 bases and J lost 0 bases. This CDR3 contains 16 residues. The germline CDR1 and CDR2 sequences are LGHDT and YNNKEL (reference sequence). The CDR3 region has the DNA TGTGCCAGCAGCCCGACTAGCGCCCCGAGCACAGATACGCAGTATTTT. It specifies CASSPTSAPSTDTQYF.

V usage is TRBV11-2 and J usage is TRBJ1-5, with 7 bases lining up with TRBD1. CDR1 is SGHAT, CDR2 FQNNGV, per germline. V lost 5 bases, J lost 0 bases, and 7 bases stayed unmatched. CDR3 length: 16 residues. This CDR3 is CASSEGTDLSNQPQHF. The CDR3 nucleotides are TGTGCCAGCAGCGAGGGGACAGATCTTAGCAATCAGCCCCAGCATTTT.

This chain connects TRBV5-1 to TRBJ2-3, with unresolved D. V was clipped by 1 base and J by 2 bases, with 8 bases between them. There are 14 residues in the CDR3. Germline V gene lookup returns CDR1 SGHRS and CDR2 YFSETQ. CDR3 residues: CASSLNLATDTQYF. The DNA for the CDR3 is TGCGCCAGCAGCTTGAATCTGGCCACAGATACGCAGTATTTT.

The chain employs TRBV4-2 and TRBJ2-3; tentatively, D is TRBD1 (6 bases). V lost 1 base, J lost 1 base, and 15 bases lay in between. This CDR3 is built from 17 residues. Germline V gene data show CDR1 as LGHNA and CDR2 as YNFKEQ. This CDR3 is CASSQGPRGSGTDTQYF. CDR3 coding DNA: TGTGCCAGCAGCCAAGGGCCTAGGGGGTCGGGCACAGATACGCAGTATTTT.

The chain carries TRBV7-2 and TRBJ1-5, with TRBD1 matching 9 bases. In germline, CDR1 is SGHTA, CDR2 FQGNSA. The CDR3 contains 16 residues. V shed 0 bases, J shed 2 bases, and the junction held 2 bases outside the gene matches. DNA of the CDR3: TGTGCCAGCAGCTTAGCAACAGGGGGCGGCAATCAGCCCCAGCATTTT. Residues: CASSLATGGGNQPQHF.

This chain connects TRBV27 to TRBJ1-2, with 9 bases aligning to TRBD1. There are 13 residues in the CDR3. J gave up 4 bases and V 4 bases, and 1 base lay outside the gene matches. Germline V gives CDR1 MNHEY, CDR2 SMNVEV (reference sequence). The CDR3 DNA is TGTGCCAGCAGTTGGGACAGGGCCTATGGCTACACCTTC. This translates into CASSWDRAYGYTF.

V is TRBV4-1 and J is TRBJ1-2; 7 bases are a match to TRBD1. V dropped 3 bases and J dropped 7; count of bases not matched to a gene: 14. The CDR3 totals 16 residues. CDR1 is MGHRA, CDR2 YSYEKL, per germline. The CDR3 DNA reads as TGCGCCAGCAGCCAGGAACCCAGACAGGGTTTGAGTGGCTACACCTTC. Encoded protein: CASSQEPRQGLSGYTF.

The chain has TRBV28 and TRBJ1-5; 7 nucleotides align to TRBD1. Per the germline V gene, CDR1 is MDHEN and CDR2 is SYDVKM. J lost 5 bases, V lost 6 bases, and 4 bases had no gene match. The CDR3 spans 13 residues. The CDR3 protein is CASSLGQYQPQHF. In DNA form, the CDR3 reads TGTGCCAGCAGCCTGGGACAGTATCAGCCCCAGCATTTT.

This clone was detected only once. V is TRBV27 and J is TRBJ1-1; D uncertain. V was cut by 3 bases and J by 2 bases, with 10 bases left in between. CDR1 is MNHEY, CDR2 SMNVEV, per germline (reference sequence). CDR3 length equals 14 residues. The CDR3 region is CASSLGRTNTEAFF. The DNA for the CDR3 is TGTGCCAGCAGTTTGGGCAGGACTAACACTGAAGCTTTCTTT.